The 8 T cell receptor beta chains listed next were all sequenced from one sample in a study of T cell clonotyping in hematopoietic cell transplantation. Only in-frame clones appear in the TCRdb table, and some are missing; sequencing was by immunoSEQ multiplex PCR. The sample yields some 2,000 clones, approximately 79% seen once. Material: peripheral blood mononuclear cells, obtained 30 days after allogeneic stem cell transplant. The receptors were sampled from a male patient in his fifties who had an allogeneic stem cell transplant from an unrelated donor, so the T cells may come from the graft donor. Some clones in this sample may be carry-over from other donors' samples.

The CDR3 spells CASSLGRSSYNEQFF. The CDR3 DNA sequence: TGTGCCAGCAGCTTAGGGCGGAGCTCCTACAATGAGCAGTTCTTC. This chain links TRBV11-2 with TRBJ2-1; no firm D call. CDR1 is SGHAT and CDR2 is FQNNGV in the germline V gene. This CDR3 is 15 amino acids long. V was pared by 1 base and J by 0 bases, with 7 bases between.

The chain has TRBV19 and TRBJ2-4; the match to TRBD2 covers 8 bases. Trimming at V came to 6 bases and at J to 0 bases, leaving 4 bases not matched to a gene. This CDR3 contains 15 residues. Germline values: CDR1 LNHDA, CDR2 SQIVND (reference sequence). Here the CDR3 DNA reads TGTGCCAGTAGGACTAGCGTCGGAGCCAAAAACATTCAGTACTTC. Translating gives CASRTSVGAKNIQYF.

The chain joins TRBV29-1 to TRBJ1-2; 12 bases map to TRBD1. Germline V gene lookup returns CDR1 SQVTM and CDR2 ANQGSEA. V shed 4 bases, J shed 8 bases, and the junction held 8 bases outside the gene matches. The CDR3 spans 14 residues. CDR3 protein: CSVAGTGGAGGYTF. CDR3 sequence (DNA): TGCAGCGTTGCCGGGACAGGGGGCGCTGGGGGCTACACCTTC.

This rearrangement joins TRBV14 to TRBJ2-7; 10 positions match TRBD2. Germline CDR1 is SGHDN and CDR2 is FVKESK. With 3 bases clipped from V and 1 base from J, the junction kept 6 bases outside the gene matches. CDR3 length equals 16 residues. CDR3 residues: CASSQGSGRASYEQYF. The CDR3 DNA reads TGTGCCAGCAGCCAGGGAAGCGGGAGGGCATCCTACGAGCAGTACTTC.

The rearrangement links TRBV6-9 to TRBJ1-2, with D possibly TRBD1 on 6 matching bases. In germline, CDR1 is MNHGY, CDR2 SVAAGI. Trimming removed 3 bases at V and 7 bases at J, with 18 bases between. The CDR3 spans 15 residues. The CDR3 reads CASSYSRGGASGYTF. The DNA of the CDR3 is TGTGCCAGCAGTTACTCTCGTGGGGGCGCGAGTGGCTACACCTTC.

The rearrangement links TRBV28 to TRBJ1-3; D is undetermined. Germline CDR1 and CDR2: MDHEN and SYDVKM. This CDR3 has 16 residues. V was pared by 3 bases and J by 1 base, with 13 bases between. The CDR3 region has the DNA TGTGCCAGCAGTTTTTACGGACTCCAATCTGGAAACACCATATATTTT. This sequence encodes CASSFYGLQSGNTIYF.

CDR3 residues: CASSQDRNTEAFF. The CDR3 nucleotides read TGTGCCAGCAGCCAAGATAGAAACACTGAAGCTTTCTTT. This chain links TRBV14 with TRBJ1-1; D is unclear. Per germline, CDR1 SGHDN and CDR2 FVKESK. CDR3 length equals 13 residues. Trimming removed 0 bases from V and 2 bases from J, with 4 bases in between. Full variable domain (missing parts from reference TRBV14 and TRBJ1-1): EAGVTQFPSHSVIEKGQTVTLRCDPISGHDNLYWYRRVMGKEIKFLLHFVKESKQDESGMPNNRFLAERTGGTYSTLKVQPAELEDSGVYFCASSQDRNTEAFFGQGTRLTVV.

This chain uses TRBV14 with TRBJ2-6; D perhaps matches TRBD1 (6 bases). With 4 bases removed from V and 0 bases from J, the gap between germline ends came to 16 bases. Germline V gives CDR1 SGHDN, CDR2 FVKESK. The CDR3 is made up of 18 amino acids. CDR3 in DNA: TGTGCCAGCAGCCCTACCTGGGGGCTCGTCTCTGGGGCCAACGTCCTGACTTTC. It is translated as CASSPTWGLVSGANVLTF.